The rows below give T cell receptor beta chains drawn from one sample of a study of blood T cell repertoires in COVID-19. Measured with immunoSEQ multiplex PCR; TCRdb has only the in-frame clones, and not every one. The sample lists roughly 81,000 clones, roughly 88% occurring once. Material: peripheral blood. The receptors stem from an elderly woman with COVID-19, enrolled during active disease. Both conserved end residues are part of each CDR3. D genes are given only for firm matches. Only part of the rows carry a size: once, few, many, or a class if the clone is expanded.

TRBJ2-1 - - TRBV6-1 TGTGCCAGCAGTGAACTATGGTACAATGAGCAGTTCTTC CASSELWYNEQFF
TRBJ1-1 - - TRBV19 TGTGCCAGTAGTACCCGACAGGCGGGCACTGAAGCTTTCTTT CASSTRQAGTEAFF
TRBJ1-1 - - TRBV6-1 TGTGCCAGCAGTGCAACACACCCCTGGGGCCGAACAAGTGAGCTAGCTTTCTTT CASSATHPWGRTSELAFF
TRBJ1-2 - TRBD1 TRBV2 TGTGCCAGCAGGATACAGGGGGTTTATGGCTACACCTTC CASRIQGVYGYTF
TRBJ2-5 - TRBD2 TRBV4-1 TGCGCCAGCAGCCAACTCGGACTAGCGGGGGCCGCGGAGACCCAGTACTTC CASSQLGLAGAAETQYF
TRBJ2-7 once TRBD2 TRBV5-6 TGTGCCAGCAGCTTCGGCGGGGGATACTCCTACGAGCAGTACTTC CASSFGGGYSYEQYF
TRBJ1-1 - TRBD1 TRBV3-1/TRBV3-2 TGTGCCAGCAGCCAAGATAGGACAGGGAGTACTGAAGCTTTCTTT CASSQDRTGSTEAFF
TRBJ2-7 - - TRBV7-9 TGTGCCAGCAGCAAGAGGGGGGGCGAGCAGTACTTC CASSKRGGEQYF
TRBJ1-2 - - TRBV15 TGTGCCACCAGCAGAGATTTCACTGCAGGCTATGGCTACACCTTC CATSRDFTAGYGYTF
TRBJ2-1 - TRBD1 TRBV2 TGTGCCAGCAGTCTCCGGGACAGGGTCTACAATGAGCAGTTCTTC CASSLRDRVYNEQFF
TRBJ1-5 few - TRBV6-1 TGTGCCAGCAGTGAGTTCAGGGGAAATCAGCCCCAGCATTTT CASSEFRGNQPQHF
TRBJ2-7 once - TRBV2 TGTGCCAGCAGTGTTTCCCCTCTCTCCTACGAGCAGTACTTC CASSVSPLSYEQYF
TRBJ2-1 - TRBD2 TRBV29-1 TGCAGCGTGTCCGGAGGGGCGGGAGGTTCCTACAATGAGCAGTTCTTC CSVSGGAGGSYNEQFF
TRBJ2-2 - - TRBV10-3 TGTGCCATCAGTGAGTCGATCGCAGCGACCGGGGAGCTGTTTTTT CAISESIAATGELFF
TRBJ2-5 - - TRBV7-2 TGTGCCAGCAGCCCCAATCGTCCAGGGGGAGGCGAGACCCAGTACTTC CASSPNRPGGGETQYF
TRBJ1-2 once TRBD1 TRBV2 TGTGCCAGCAAAGGACAGGTTGACTATGGCTACACCTTC CASKGQVDYGYTF
TRBJ2-7 - - TRBV29-1 TGCAGCGTTGGGCGAGGGAGCTCCTACGAGCAGTACTTC CSVGRGSSYEQYF
TRBJ2-1 - TRBD2 TRBV29-1 TGCAGCGCCGGGACTAGCGGGAGGTTAGATGAGCAGTTCTTC CSAGTSGRLDEQFF
TRBJ2-3 - - TRBV2 TGTGCCAGCAGTGTATGGCTGAGCACAGATACGCAGTATTTT CASSVWLSTDTQYF
TRBJ2-1 - - TRBV4-1 TGCGCCAGCAGCCCTGATAGGGGATCCTACAATGAGCAGTTCTTC CASSPDRGSYNEQFF
TRBJ2-2 - TRBD2 TRBV14 TGTGCCAGCAGCCAATACACGGCGGGGGGGATCACCGGGGAGCTGTTTTTT CASSQYTAGGITGELFF
TRBJ1-2 - - TRBV3-1/TRBV3-2 TGTGCCAGCAGCCCCTTATGGGAGGGGGTTGGCTACACCTTC CASSPLWEGVGYTF
TRBJ1-3 - - TRBV6-6 TGTGCCAGCAGTTCTGGGGCCGCTGGAAACACCATATATTTT CASSSGAAGNTIYF
TRBJ2-7 - TRBD1 TRBV6-2/TRBV6-3 TGTGCCAGCAGTAGACAGGGATACGAGCAGTACTTC CASSRQGYEQYF
TRBJ2-1 - - TRBV18 TGTGCCAGCTCACCACGGGGGACATTGTACAATGAGCAGTTCTTC CASSPRGTLYNEQFF
TRBJ2-1 once TRBD2 TRBV7-2 TGTGCCAGCAGCATTTCTAGCGGACTTTACAATGAGCAGTTCTTC CASSISSGLYNEQFF
TRBJ2-3 - TRBD2 TRBV7-9 TGTGCCAGCAGCAAGACTAGCGGGGGGGCGCAAGATACGCAGTATTTT CASSKTSGGAQDTQYF
TRBJ1-1 - - TRBV27 TGTGCCAGCACCCCGACAGGAATGAACACTGAAGCTTTCTTT CASTPTGMNTEAFF
TRBJ2-2 - - TRBV21-1 TGTGCCAGCAGCAAAAGGGAGGGTCTGGGCACCGGGGAGCTGTTTTTT CASSKREGLGTGELFF